This is a list of T cell receptor beta chains from one sample in a study of cytomegalovirus exposure and HLA in healthy donors. The method was immunoSEQ multiplex PCR; TCRdb's version includes in-frame clones alone and lacks a portion of them. The sample has 130,000 to 150,000 clones; approximately 84% are singletons. The sequencing input was PBMCs. These receptors were collected from an older woman in good health and CMV-seropositive. Each CDR3 is given with its conserved first and last residue. Each record gives: J gene, clone size, D gene, V gene, CDR3 protein, CDR3 DNA. A D gene is named only where the DNA matches it firmly. Part of the rows lack a size; the others show once, few, many or a class for expanded clones.

J gene: TRBJ1-3
clone size: NA
D gene: TRBD1
V gene: TRBV29-1
CDR3 protein: CSVLTGQLSGNTIYF
CDR3 DNA: TGCAGCGTACTCACGGGACAGCTCTCTGGAAACACCATATATTTT

J gene: TRBJ2-7
clone size: NA
D gene: NA
V gene: TRBV20-1
CDR3 protein: CSASAPGSQYF
CDR3 DNA: TGCAGTGCTAGCGCCCCGGGATCGCAGTACTTC

J gene: TRBJ2-3
clone size: NA
D gene: TRBD1
V gene: TRBV6-5
CDR3 protein: CASRYRQGGTDTQYF
CDR3 DNA: TGTGCCAGCAGATACAGACAGGGGGGGACAGATACGCAGTATTTT

J gene: TRBJ2-6
clone size: NA
D gene: TRBD2
V gene: TRBV10-1
CDR3 protein: CASSGLAAYSGANVLTF
CDR3 DNA: TGCGCCAGCAGTGGGCTAGCGGCCTACTCTGGGGCCAACGTCCTGACTTTC

J gene: TRBJ2-7
clone size: NA
D gene: NA
V gene: TRBV21-1
CDR3 protein: CASSDRGGASGRKSSYEQYF
CDR3 DNA: TGTGCCAGCAGCGACAGGGGTGGGGCTAGCGGGAGGAAAAGCTCCTACGAGCAGTACTTC

J gene: TRBJ1-5
clone size: NA
D gene: NA
V gene: TRBV6-1
CDR3 protein: CASSEAGNRANQPQHF
CDR3 DNA: TGTGCCAGCAGTGAAGCGGGGAACAGGGCAAATCAGCCCCAGCATTTT

J gene: TRBJ1-3
clone size: once
D gene: NA
V gene: TRBV30
CDR3 protein: CAWSEGDGNTIYF
CDR3 DNA: TGTGCCTGGAGTGAAGGGGATGGAAACACCATATATTTT

J gene: TRBJ2-3
clone size: NA
D gene: TRBD2
V gene: TRBV13
CDR3 protein: CASSRSGRATDTQYF
CDR3 DNA: TGTGCCAGCAGCCGAAGCGGGAGGGCCACAGATACGCAGTATTTT

J gene: TRBJ1-1
clone size: NA
D gene: TRBD1
V gene: TRBV5-1
CDR3 protein: CASSLAGGNTEAFF
CDR3 DNA: TGCGCCAGCAGCTTAGCAGGGGGGAACACTGAAGCTTTCTTT

J gene: TRBJ2-1
clone size: NA
D gene: NA
V gene: TRBV5-4
CDR3 protein: CASSERGGSYNEQFF
CDR3 DNA: TGTGCCAGCAGCGAGAGGGGGGGTTCCTACAATGAGCAGTTCTTC

J gene: TRBJ2-7
clone size: once
D gene: TRBD1
V gene: TRBV28
CDR3 protein: CASSRRTGGYEQYF
CDR3 DNA: TGTGCCAGCAGCCGAAGGACAGGGGGCTACGAGCAGTACTTC

J gene: TRBJ2-1
clone size: once
D gene: NA
V gene: TRBV5-1
CDR3 protein: CASSLAGSNEQFF
CDR3 DNA: TGCGCCAGCAGCTTGGCCGGGAGTAATGAGCAGTTCTTC

J gene: TRBJ2-3
clone size: NA
D gene: TRBD2
V gene: TRBV4-3
CDR3 protein: CASSQGLAGGPLGWTDTQYF
CDR3 DNA: TGCGCCAGCAGCCAAGGGCTAGCGGGAGGGCCATTGGGTTGGACAGATACGCAGTATTTT

J gene: TRBJ2-7
clone size: NA
D gene: NA
V gene: TRBV7-2
CDR3 protein: CASSSDSLLYEQYF
CDR3 DNA: TGTGCCAGCAGTTCCGACAGCCTACTCTACGAGCAGTACTTC

J gene: TRBJ2-1
clone size: NA
D gene: NA
V gene: TRBV7-2
CDR3 protein: CASSPPQGRVYEQFF
CDR3 DNA: TGTGCCAGCAGCCCACCTCAGGGTAGGGTTTATGAGCAGTTCTTC

J gene: TRBJ2-7
clone size: NA
D gene: TRBD1
V gene: TRBV19
CDR3 protein: CASKTGTGASYEQYF
CDR3 DNA: TGTGCCAGTAAGACAGGGACAGGGGCCTCCTACGAGCAGTACTTC

J gene: TRBJ2-3
clone size: NA
D gene: NA
V gene: TRBV6-1
CDR3 protein: CASSVRRSSTDTQYF
CDR3 DNA: TGTGCCAGCAGTGTGCGCCGCTCTAGCACAGATACGCAGTATTTT

J gene: TRBJ2-3
clone size: NA
D gene: TRBD1
V gene: TRBV9
CDR3 protein: CASSSSTGEGYTQYF
CDR3 DNA: TGTGCCAGCAGCTCTTCGACAGGGGAAGGCTATACGCAGTATTTT

J gene: TRBJ2-3
clone size: NA
D gene: NA
V gene: TRBV27
CDR3 protein: CASGDTNVFTQYF
CDR3 DNA: TGTGCCAGCGGGGACACCAACGTATTTACGCAGTATTTT

J gene: TRBJ2-2
clone size: NA
D gene: NA
V gene: TRBV5-1
CDR3 protein: CASSFNRVLTGELFF
CDR3 DNA: TGCGCCAGCAGCTTCAACAGGGTCTTGACCGGGGAGCTGTTTTTT

J gene: TRBJ2-3
clone size: NA
D gene: NA
V gene: TRBV11-2
CDR3 protein: CASSLAATSTDTQYF
CDR3 DNA: TGTGCCAGCAGCTTAGCGGCGACAAGCACAGATACGCAGTATTTT

J gene: TRBJ2-5
clone size: NA
D gene: NA
V gene: TRBV7-9
CDR3 protein: CASSLALGLDGVTQYF
CDR3 DNA: TGTGCCAGCAGCTTAGCGCTGGGGCTGGATGGGGTGACCCAGTACTTC

J gene: TRBJ2-7
clone size: NA
D gene: TRBD2
V gene: TRBV7-9
CDR3 protein: CASSSSGLAGGEQYF
CDR3 DNA: TGTGCCAGCAGCTCATCCGGATTAGCGGGAGGCGAGCAGTACTTC

J gene: TRBJ2-5
clone size: NA
D gene: NA
V gene: TRBV7-9
CDR3 protein: CASRTFLGAETQYF
CDR3 DNA: TGTGCCAGCAGAACGTTCCTGGGAGCTGAGACCCAGTACTTC

J gene: TRBJ2-1
clone size: NA
D gene: NA
V gene: TRBV7-9
CDR3 protein: CASSSSQGAANEQFF
CDR3 DNA: TGTGCCAGCAGCTCCAGCCAGGGTGCAGCCAATGAGCAGTTCTTC

J gene: TRBJ2-1
clone size: once
D gene: TRBD2
V gene: TRBV9
CDR3 protein: CASSPRLAGISYNEQFF
CDR3 DNA: TGTGCCAGCAGCCCCCGACTAGCGGGGATCTCCTACAATGAGCAGTTCTTC

J gene: TRBJ1-2
clone size: NA
D gene: TRBD1
V gene: TRBV7-9
CDR3 protein: CASSLARGQGDGYTF
CDR3 DNA: TGTGCCAGCAGCTTAGCGCGGGGACAGGGGGATGGCTACACCTTC

J gene: TRBJ1-4
clone size: once
D gene: NA
V gene: TRBV7-2
CDR3 protein: CASSLNRGREKLFF
CDR3 DNA: TGTGCCAGCAGCTTAAATCGCGGGCGGGAAAAACTGTTTTTT

J gene: TRBJ2-3
clone size: NA
D gene: NA
V gene: TRBV11-3
CDR3 protein: CASSSTDRPGTDTQYF
CDR3 DNA: TGTGCCAGCAGCTCGACAGACCGTCCTGGCACAGATACGCAGTATTTT

J gene: TRBJ1-4
clone size: few
D gene: NA
V gene: TRBV6-6
CDR3 protein: CASSPWEIATNEKLFF
CDR3 DNA: TGTGCCAGCAGTCCCTGGGAGATTGCAACTAATGAAAAACTGTTTTTT

J gene: TRBJ2-7
clone size: once
D gene: TRBD1
V gene: TRBV7-6
CDR3 protein: CASSLGAGGAYYEQYF
CDR3 DNA: TGTGCCAGCAGCTTAGGGGCAGGGGGCGCTTATTACGAGCAGTACTTC

J gene: TRBJ2-5
clone size: once
D gene: NA
V gene: TRBV7-9
CDR3 protein: CASTLNPLANQETQYF
CDR3 DNA: TGTGCCAGCACCCTAAATCCCCTAGCCAACCAAGAGACCCAGTACTTC

J gene: TRBJ2-1
clone size: few
D gene: TRBD2
V gene: TRBV28
CDR3 protein: CASRYFAGGKEQFF
CDR3 DNA: TGTGCCAGCAGGTACTTTGCGGGAGGAAAGGAGCAGTTCTTC

J gene: TRBJ1-3
clone size: NA
D gene: NA
V gene: TRBV30
CDR3 protein: CAWTIPNGGNTIYF
CDR3 DNA: TGTGCCTGGACCATTCCAAACGGTGGAAACACCATATATTTT

J gene: TRBJ1-1
clone size: few
D gene: TRBD1
V gene: TRBV10-1
CDR3 protein: CASIRTGPNTEAFF
CDR3 DNA: TGCGCCAGCATTCGGACAGGGCCGAACACTGAAGCTTTCTTT

J gene: TRBJ2-1
clone size: NA
D gene: TRBD2
V gene: TRBV30
CDR3 protein: CAWSKKRDANEQFF
CDR3 DNA: TGTGCCTGGAGTAAAAAGCGGGATGCCAATGAGCAGTTCTTC

J gene: TRBJ2-2
clone size: NA
D gene: TRBD1
V gene: TRBV4-1
CDR3 protein: CASSQVSRGQSPWNTGELFF
CDR3 DNA: TGCGCCAGCAGCCAAGTAAGCAGGGGACAGTCTCCCTGGAACACCGGGGAGCTGTTTTTT